The 14 T cell receptor beta chains in this list originate from one sample, sequenced in a study of blood T cell dynamics during melanoma immunotherapy. As for time point: pre-treatment baseline. Some clones are missing from TCRdb's copy, which holds only in-frame ones; the method was immunoSEQ multiplex PCR. The data show about 22,000 clones, with roughly 90% seen just once and roughly 1.1% held by the top ten. This specimen consisted of blood, obtained from a patient treated with checkpoint blockade. These receptors originate from a human donor with melanoma.

This chain uses TRBV7-2 with TRBJ2-2, with D uncertain. V lost 4 bases, J lost 6 bases, and 9 bases lay in between. Germline V lookup: CDR1 SGHTA, CDR2 FQGNSA. The length of the CDR3 is 13 residues. CDR3 amino acids: CASSSSRSGELFF. CDR3 DNA sequence: TGTGCCAGCAGCTCATCACGGTCCGGGGAGCTGTTTTTT.

J is TRBJ1-2 and V is TRBV7-8; TRBD1 might be the D (5 bases). CDR1 is SGHVS, CDR2 FQNEAQ, per germline. The V gene lost 2 bases and the J gene lost 7 bases, with 17 bases spanning the gap. The CDR3 loop spans 15 amino acids. The CDR3, as DNA: TGTGCCAGCAGCTTAATCACAGGAAGTTGGTCTGGCTACACCTTC. This gives the protein CASSLITGSWSGYTF.

This chain joins TRBV15 and TRBJ1-6; D unresolved. CDR3 length: 13 residues. Germline assignment: CDR1 LNHNV and CDR2 YYDKDF (reference sequence). The V gene lost 0 bases and the J gene lost 8 bases, with 5 bases spanning the gap. DNA of the CDR3: TGTGCCACCAGCAGAGAGGGTCATTCACCCCTCCACTTT. Encoded protein: CATSREGHSPLHF.

This clone is a singleton in its sample. The rearrangement uses TRBV5-8 and TRBJ2-7; 7 bases map to TRBD2. V lost 6 bases to trimming and J lost 7 bases; unmatched junction nucleotides: 10. CDR1 and CDR2 from the germline V gene are SGHTS and YDEGEE. CDR3 length: 13 amino acids. The DNA of the CDR3 is TGTGCCAGCAACCTGGGGGGGGGAAGTGAGCAGTACTTC. Translation: CASNLGGGSEQYF.

The V gene is TRBV6-1, the J gene TRBJ1-2; D uncertain. The CDR3 is 14 amino acids. V lost 5 bases and J lost 8, with 18 bases in between. In germline, CDR1 is MNHNS, CDR2 SASEGT. The CDR3: CASSTPPGVGGYTF. For the CDR3, the DNA is TGTGCCAGCAGTACACCTCCCGGGGTGGGAGGCTACACCTTC.

This sequence joins TRBV27 and TRBJ2-5; maybe TRBD2 (6 bases). V lost 8 bases, J lost 4 bases, and 17 bases lay in between. CDR1 MNHEY and CDR2 SMNVEV come from the germline V gene (reference sequence). This CDR3 contains 14 residues. The CDR3 loop is CASRLRRGGETQYF. The CDR3 DNA follows: TGTGCCAGCCGCCTGAGGCGGGGCGGAGAGACCCAGTACTTC.

J is TRBJ2-1 and V is TRBV28; a possible D gene is TRBD1 (6 bases). CDR1 and CDR2 (germline): MDHEN, SYDVKM. This CDR3 region has 16 residues. V dropped 6 bases and J dropped 5 bases, with 20 bases sitting between them. CDR3 sequence (DNA): TGTGCCAGCAGACGAACCGGGACATCAAAGCACAATGAGCAGTTCTTC. It specifies CASRRTGTSKHNEQFF. Complete variable domain (other parts from reference TRBV28 and TRBJ2-1): DVKVTQSSRYLVKRTGEKVFLECVQDMDHENMFWYRQDPGLGLRLIYFSYDVKMKEKGDIPEGYSVSREKKERFSLILESASTNQTSMYLCASRRTGTSKHNEQFFGPGTRLTVL.

To note about this clone: At one end the junction does not follow the germline gene, possibly because of a read error. The V gene is TRBV7-7, the J gene TRBJ2-6; D gene uncertain. This CDR3 has 15 residues. Germline values: CDR1 SSHAT, CDR2 FNYEAQ (reference sequence). CDR3 sequence (DNA): TGTGCTAGCAGCCCCATCCTTAGCGGGGCCAACGTCCTGACTTTC. This gives the protein CASSPILSGANVLTF.

A few counts support this clone. The J gene is TRBJ1-1, the V gene TRBV7-9; D is unclear. This CDR3 is built from 14 residues. Trimming shortened V by 2 bases and J by 6 bases, and 13 bases separated the two germline ends. Germline V gives CDR1 SEHNR, CDR2 FQNEAQ (reference sequence). CDR3 bases: TGTGCCAGCAGCTTACGAGGCGGCGGACCTGAAGCTTTCTTT. Residues: CASSLRGGGPEAFF.

The V gene is TRBV5-1, the J gene TRBJ1-2, with 7 nucleotides matching TRBD1. CDR1 is SGHRS, CDR2 YFSETQ, per germline. Germline trimming cut 4 bases from V and 8 bases from J; bases unmatched to any gene: 14. CDR3 length equals 15 residues. The CDR3 protein is CASSPSLGGSGGYTF. The CDR3 DNA is TGCGCCAGCAGCCCATCCCTAGGGGGCAGCGGAGGCTACACCTTC.

CDR3 region: CASSRVVVGFGSPLHF. As DNA, the CDR3 is TGTGCCAGCAGTAGGGTAGTGGTAGGGTTCGGTTCACCCCTCCACTTT. The chain employs TRBV27 and TRBJ1-6; D not certain. The ends were cut back, 5 bases at V and 9 bases at J, with 20 bases in the middle. This CDR3 contains 16 residues. Germline CDR1 reads MNHEY; CDR2 reads SMNVEV (reference sequence).

The J gene is TRBJ1-5, the V gene TRBV5-8, with no clear D. Germline lookup yields CDR1 SGHTS and CDR2 YDEGEE. The CDR3 is 12 residues long. Trimming took 6 bases from V and 6 from J, leaving 10 bases between them. In DNA, the CDR3 is TGTGCCAGCACCCTCCCTTTTCAGCCCCAGCATTTT. Translation gives CASTLPFQPQHF.

V is TRBV9 and J is TRBJ1-3; D is undetermined. V lost 4 bases, J lost 3 bases, and 14 bases lay in between. The CDR3 consists of 15 residues. Per the germline V gene, CDR1 is SGDLS and CDR2 is YYNGEE. CDR3 residues: CASSIDGRGGNTIYF. The CDR3 DNA reads TGTGCCAGCAGCATCGACGGGAGAGGTGGAAACACCATATATTTT.

V usage is TRBV23-1 and J usage is TRBJ2-7; D is unclear. TRBV23-1 is labeled an ORF, and its function is uncertain. The length of the CDR3 is 12 residues. V lost 2 bases and J 3 bases, leaving 5 bases between the germline ends. CDR3: CASSQRSYEQYF. The CDR3 bases are TGCGCCAGCAGTCAAAGGAGCTACGAGCAGTACTTC.